Below are 12 T cell receptor beta chains sequenced from a single sample in a study of T cell responses to AZD1222 COVID-19 vaccine. The method was immunoSEQ multiplex PCR; TCRdb's version includes in-frame clones alone and lacks a portion of them. Seen here are about 110,000 clones, roughly nine tenths observed once, and the top ten hold roughly 1.6%. The material was peripheral blood, obtained on day 0 of AZD1222 vaccination. These receptors were taken from an adult in good health.

The gene calls are TRBV2 and TRBJ2-7, with D maybe TRBD2 (5 bases). CDR3 length: 12 amino acids. The ends were cut back, 4 bases at V and 5 bases at J, with 9 bases in the middle. Germline CDR1 and CDR2: SNHLY and FYNNEI. CDR3 sequence: CASSAGYHEQYF. The CDR3 nucleotides are TGTGCCAGCAGTGCGGGGTATCACGAGCAGTACTTC.

The chain combines TRBV12-3 or TRBV12-4 with TRBJ1-1; TRBD1 is a possible D gene (5 bases). Trimming removed 6 bases at V and 6 bases at J, with 14 bases between. This CDR3 contains 13 residues. The CDR3 region has the DNA TGTGCCAGCAGCTCGGACTGGGGGGCTGAAGCTTTCTTT. Translation: CASSSDWGAEAFF.

The chain links TRBV5-5 to TRBJ2-1; the match to TRBD1 covers 9 bases. Germline trimming cut 5 bases from V and 5 bases from J; bases unmatched to any gene: 8. CDR1 and CDR2 from the germline V gene are SGHKS and YYEKEE (reference sequence). This CDR3 spans 15 amino acids. CDR3 bases: TGTGCCAGCAGGTCGACAGGGGGGGACCACAATGAGCAGTTCTTC. Translation gives CASRSTGGDHNEQFF. The whole variable domain, filled in from reference TRBV5-5 and TRBJ2-1, reads DAGVTQSPTHLIKTRGQQVTLRCSPISGHKSVSWYQQVLGQGPQFIFQYYEKEERGRGNFPDRFSARQFPNYSSELNVNALLLGDSALYLCASRSTGGDHNEQFFGPGTRLTVL.

V and J are TRBV11-2 and TRBJ2-1, with D hard to call. The germline V gene has CDR1 SGHAT and CDR2 FQNNGV. V shed 7 bases and J shed 8 bases, with 9 bases lying between them. CDR3 length: 11 amino acids. This CDR3 is CASTRIHEQFF. The CDR3 nucleotides read TGTGCCAGCACTCGGATTCATGAGCAGTTCTTC.

The chain couples TRBV7-2 to TRBJ2-7; 12 positions match TRBD2. In germline, CDR1 is SGHTA, CDR2 FQGNSA. Losses at the gene ends were 5 bases for V and 4 bases for J; bases not matched to a gene: 6. This CDR3 region has 15 residues. CDR3 amino acids: CASSQTSGGAYEQYF. As DNA, the CDR3 is TGTGCCAGCAGCCAGACTAGCGGGGGAGCATACGAGCAGTACTTC.

The chain uses TRBV12-3 or TRBV12-4 and TRBJ1-2, with D perhaps TRBD1 (5 bases). The CDR3 runs 12 residues. Trimming left V 3 bases short and J 7 bases short, with 9 bases between. CDR3 protein: CASSFGDFGYTF. The CDR3 DNA is TGTGCCAGCAGTTTCGGGGACTTTGGCTACACCTTC.

This sequence joins TRBV11-2 and TRBJ2-3, with no clear D. The germline V gene encodes CDR1 SGHAT and CDR2 FQNNGV. Trimming removed 1 base from V and 0 bases from J, with 2 bases in between. CDR3 size: 13 residues. The chain's CDR3 is CASSLGSTDTQYF. CDR3 in DNA: TGTGCCAGCAGCTTAGGCAGCACAGATACGCAGTATTTT.

The V and J genes are TRBV6-5 and TRBJ1-5; D gene uncertain. V lost 0 bases and J 8 bases, leaving 14 bases between the germline ends. The CDR3 covers 15 residues. CDR1 is MNHEY, CDR2 SVGAGI, per germline. As DNA, the CDR3 is TGTGCCAGCAGTTACTCGATAACCAGGAGTGAGCCCCAGCATTTT. Residues: CASSYSITRSEPQHF.

This rearrangement joins TRBV4-1 to TRBJ1-1; perhaps TRBD1 as D (6 bases). The germline V gene has CDR1 MGHRA and CDR2 YSYEKL. The V gene lost 5 bases and the J gene lost 4 bases, with 11 bases spanning the gap. The CDR3 has 13 amino acids. CDR3 nucleotide sequence: TGCGCCAGCAGCGGTCCAGGGGCCACTGAAGCTTTCTTT. This sequence encodes CASSGPGATEAFF.

The chain joins TRBV28 to TRBJ2-5; 7 positions agree with TRBD1. The germline V gene encodes CDR1 MDHEN and CDR2 SYDVKM. This CDR3 has 14 amino acids. With V trimmed by 5 bases and J by 3 bases, 6 bases remained unmatched. The CDR3 DNA follows: TGTGCCAGCAGTAACATCGACAGGGAAGAGACCCAGTACTTC. Protein sequence: CASSNIDREETQYF.

The sample holds a few counts of this clone. V usage is TRBV9 and J usage is TRBJ1-2, with TRBD1 as a possible D gene (5 bases). From germline, CDR1 is SGDLS and CDR2 YYNGEE. This CDR3 has 14 amino acids. Trimming stripped 3 bases from V and 8 bases from J, with 17 bases between. CDR3 protein: CASSALLGGLGYTF. The CDR3 nucleotides are TGTGCCAGCAGCGCCCTGTTGGGGGGTCTGGGCTACACCTTC.

This clone was counted a few times. V gene TRBV5-1 combines with J gene TRBJ2-1; possibly TRBD1 for D (6 bases). Deletions cut 4 bases from V and 4 bases from J, with 18 bases between. CDR3 length: 16 amino acids. Germline V lookup: CDR1 SGHRS, CDR2 YFSETQ. CDR3 bases: TGCGCCAGCAGCGTGGGACGCCGAGGGGGTTACAATGAGCAGTTCTTC. It codes for CASSVGRRGGYNEQFF.